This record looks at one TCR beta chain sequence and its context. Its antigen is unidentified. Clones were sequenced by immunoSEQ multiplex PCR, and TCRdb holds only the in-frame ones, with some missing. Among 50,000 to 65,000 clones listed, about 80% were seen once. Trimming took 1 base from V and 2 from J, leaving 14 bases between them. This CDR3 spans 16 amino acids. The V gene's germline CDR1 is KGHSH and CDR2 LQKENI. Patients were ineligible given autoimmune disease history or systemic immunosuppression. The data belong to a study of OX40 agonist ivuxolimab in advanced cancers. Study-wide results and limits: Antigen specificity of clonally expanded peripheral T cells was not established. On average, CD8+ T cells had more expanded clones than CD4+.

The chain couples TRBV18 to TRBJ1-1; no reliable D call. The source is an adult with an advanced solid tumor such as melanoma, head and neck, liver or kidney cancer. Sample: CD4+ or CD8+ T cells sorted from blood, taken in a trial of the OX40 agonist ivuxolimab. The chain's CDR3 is CASSPLAARANTEAFF. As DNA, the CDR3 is TGTGCCAGCTCACCACTGGCAGCAAGAGCCAACACTGAAGCTTTCTTT.